This T cell receptor (beta chain) was found in a study of blood T cells in healthy people across ages (dated by TCRdb to 2015 to 2017). With regard to the full study: Template switching captured roughly one uniquely barcoded TCR beta cDNA molecule per two T cells in model experiments. The study measured age-related changes in TCR beta repertoire diversity using deep sequencing normalized with unique cDNA molecular identifiers. Donors were grouped into four age groups: young (average roughly 17 years), middle-aged (39), aged (roughly 67) and long-lived (less than 85). To avoid experimental bias, donors of different ages were spread randomly across the sequencing lanes. The study analyzed two additional independent replicas of 1 million unique cDNA reads from the same blood draw for two donors, one aged 18 to 29 and one aged 80 or older.

Note on this clonotype: Its specific antigen is unknown. No much larger clonotype is one base removed from it; base qualities were not supplied.

Summary of the overall study and its limitations: Donor CMV infection status was unknown, potentially confounding age-related changes in expanded clonotypes. The long-lived group showed more naive CD4+ T cells, fewer expanded clones and increased TCR diversity than the aged group, suggesting age selection. As age increased, observed TCR beta diversity per million T cells dropped in a roughly linear way, and a significant reduction was already evident by age 40. There was a strong correlation between observed TCR beta diversity and the percentage of naive T cells measured by flow cytometry. Because profiling used bulk unsorted PBMCs, naive and antigen-experienced compartments could not be compared conclusively. Total diversity estimates from one million sequenced T cells were considered lower bounds and underestimates.

Library preparation was by 5' RACE. TCRdb lists the instrument as Illumina HiSeq 2500. A second roughly 6 to 11 cycle PCR used a sample-barcoded 5' primer and a J-beta primer mix. A template-switch 5' adaptor carrying 12 random nucleotides introduced a unique molecular identifier onto each TCR beta cDNA molecule. At least 2.5 million CDR3-containing paired-end reads were obtained from each sample. The Mint cDNA synthesis kit, primed by a TRBC-specific oligonucleotide, was used to synthesize first-strand cDNA from all RNA. All cDNA was treated with uracil-DNA glycosylase and then went through a first 18-cycle PCR with the universal primers M1SS and BC2_uni_R. On the authors' methods: For normalization, 1 million high-quality reads, each with a distinct molecular identifier, were randomly selected from each sample. Reads sharing molecular identifiers were discarded rather than binned into consensus sequences. MiTCR, run with a Q25 quality threshold and the strictest error-elimination algorithm, handled CDR3 identification, clonotype clustering and error correction. A nonparametric unseen species model with Euler transformation was used to estimate lower-bound total TCR beta diversity. TCRdb redid the processing of the public reads, applying fastp at Q25 and MiXCR, and retained in-frame beta chains. Identical CDR3 proteins give one entry, which carries the most common genes and DNA. The V and J calls here are based on TCRdb, not the publication. The sample table records roughly 720,000 distinct CDR3 sequences; about 55% of these occur just once. The ten largest clones represent 41% of the sample.

The junction shows trimming of 2 bases on V and 1 base on J, plus 9 bases between the germline ends. Per the germline V gene, SGHVS is the CDR1 and FQNEAQ is the CDR2. The cysteine opens and the phenylalanine closes a CDR3 of 15 amino acids. Left in the record is the CDR3 DNA by itself, 45 bases read in frame from the first base. The roughly 42 donors, aged about 6 to 90 years, were systemically healthy Caucasian individuals from Russia. Each donor gave 8.5 to 10 milliliters of peripheral blood, collected into EDTA-treated Vacutainer tubes. PBMCs were isolated by Ficoll-Paque density-gradient centrifugation, with at least 7 million obtained per sample. Total RNA was extracted from PBMCs with Trizol reagent, with at least 5 micrograms obtained per sample. Naive CD45RAhigh/CD27high T cell percentages were measured by flow cytometry on a PBMC aliquot from every donor.

The chain is assembled from TRBV7-8 and TRBJ1-5, with an unclear D gene assignment. This clonotype was obtained from a man aged 80 or over in good health. The sequenced material came from blood. DNA sequence: TGTGCCAGCAGCTTATTGGAGATAAGCAATCAGCCCCAGCATTTT. The encoded protein is CASSLLEISNQPQHF.